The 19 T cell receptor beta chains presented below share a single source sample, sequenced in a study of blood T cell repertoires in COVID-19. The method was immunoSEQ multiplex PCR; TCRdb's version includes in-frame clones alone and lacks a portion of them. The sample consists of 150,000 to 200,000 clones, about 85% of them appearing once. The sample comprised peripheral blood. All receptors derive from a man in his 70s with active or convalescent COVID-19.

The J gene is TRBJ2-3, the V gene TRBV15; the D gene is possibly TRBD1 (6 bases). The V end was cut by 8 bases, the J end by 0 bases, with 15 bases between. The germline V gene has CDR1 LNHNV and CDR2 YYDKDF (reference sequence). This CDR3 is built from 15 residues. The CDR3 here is CATVQGTTSTDTQYF. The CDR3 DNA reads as TGTGCCACCGTACAGGGTACTACTAGCACAGATACGCAGTATTTT.

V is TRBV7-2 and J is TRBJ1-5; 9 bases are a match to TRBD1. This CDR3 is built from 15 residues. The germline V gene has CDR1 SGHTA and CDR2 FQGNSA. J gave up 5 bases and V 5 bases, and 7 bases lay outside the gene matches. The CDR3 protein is CASSTRDRVDQPQHF. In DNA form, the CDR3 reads TGTGCCAGCAGCACCCGGGACAGGGTCGATCAGCCCCAGCATTTT. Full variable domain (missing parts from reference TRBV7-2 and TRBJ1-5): GAGVSQSPSNKVTEKGKDVELRCDPISGHTALYWYRQSLGQGLEFLIYFQGNSAPDKSGLPSDRFSAERTGGSVSTLTIQRTQQEDSAVYLCASSTRDRVDQPQHFGDGTRLSIL.

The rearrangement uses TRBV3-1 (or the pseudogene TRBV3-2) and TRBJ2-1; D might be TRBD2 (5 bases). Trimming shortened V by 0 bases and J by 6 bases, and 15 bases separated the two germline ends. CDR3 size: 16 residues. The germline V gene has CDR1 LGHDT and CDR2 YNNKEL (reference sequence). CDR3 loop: CASSQELAGLGNEQFF. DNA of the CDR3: TGTGCCAGCAGCCAAGAGTTGGCTGGACTGGGCAATGAGCAGTTCTTC.

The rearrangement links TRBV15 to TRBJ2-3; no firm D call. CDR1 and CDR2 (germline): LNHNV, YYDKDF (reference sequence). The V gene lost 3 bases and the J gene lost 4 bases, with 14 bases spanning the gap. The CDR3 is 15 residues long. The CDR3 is CATSRTPLLSDTQYF. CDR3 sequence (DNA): TGTGCCACCAGCAGGACACCTCTCTTGTCAGATACGCAGTATTTT.

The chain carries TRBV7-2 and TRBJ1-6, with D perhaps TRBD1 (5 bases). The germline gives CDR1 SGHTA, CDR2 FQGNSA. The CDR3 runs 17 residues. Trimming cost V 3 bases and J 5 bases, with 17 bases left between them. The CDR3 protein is CASSFTALGHNNSPLHF. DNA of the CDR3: TGTGCCAGCAGCTTTACGGCTTTGGGGCACAATAATTCACCCCTCCACTTT.

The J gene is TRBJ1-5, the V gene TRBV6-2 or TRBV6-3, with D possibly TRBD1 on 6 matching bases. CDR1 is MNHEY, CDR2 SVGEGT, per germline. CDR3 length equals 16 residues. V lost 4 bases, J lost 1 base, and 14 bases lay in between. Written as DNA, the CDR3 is TGTGCCAGCAGTTGGACCCAGGGGCTCAGCAATCAGCCCCAGCATTTT. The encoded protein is CASSWTQGLSNQPQHF.

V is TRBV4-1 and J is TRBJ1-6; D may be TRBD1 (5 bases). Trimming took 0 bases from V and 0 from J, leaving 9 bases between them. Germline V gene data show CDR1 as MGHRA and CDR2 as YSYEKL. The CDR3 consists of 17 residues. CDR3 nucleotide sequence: TGCGCCAGCAGCCAAGAACAGGCCAGCTCCTATAATTCACCCCTCCACTTT. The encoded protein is CASSQEQASSYNSPLHF.

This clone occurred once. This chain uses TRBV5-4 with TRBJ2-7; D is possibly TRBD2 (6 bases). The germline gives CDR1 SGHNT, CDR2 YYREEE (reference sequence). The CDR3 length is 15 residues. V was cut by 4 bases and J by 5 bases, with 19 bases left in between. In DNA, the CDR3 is TGTGCCAGCAGCGGGAGGCGCTATCGAAAGAACGAGCAGTACTTC. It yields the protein CASSGRRYRKNEQYF.

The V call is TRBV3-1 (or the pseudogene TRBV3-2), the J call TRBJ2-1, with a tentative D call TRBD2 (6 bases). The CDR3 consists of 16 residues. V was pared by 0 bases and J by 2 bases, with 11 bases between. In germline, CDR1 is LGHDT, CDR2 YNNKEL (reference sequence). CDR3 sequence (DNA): TGTGCCAGCAGCCAAGACTGGGACTTAACCTACAATGAGCAGTTCTTC. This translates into CASSQDWDLTYNEQFF.

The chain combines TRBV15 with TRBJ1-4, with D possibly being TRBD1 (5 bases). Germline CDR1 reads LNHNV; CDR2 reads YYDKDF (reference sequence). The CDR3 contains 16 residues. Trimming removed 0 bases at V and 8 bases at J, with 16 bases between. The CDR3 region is CATSRESGVVGEKLFF. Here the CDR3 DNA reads TGTGCCACCAGCAGAGAGTCGGGGGTGGTCGGCGAAAAACTGTTTTTT. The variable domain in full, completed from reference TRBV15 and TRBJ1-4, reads DAMVIQNPRYQVTQFGKPVTLSCSQTLNHNVMYWYQQKSSQAPKLLFHYYDKDFNNEADTPDNFQSRRPNTSFCFLDIRSPGLGDTAMYLCATSRESGVVGEKLFFGSGTQLSVL.

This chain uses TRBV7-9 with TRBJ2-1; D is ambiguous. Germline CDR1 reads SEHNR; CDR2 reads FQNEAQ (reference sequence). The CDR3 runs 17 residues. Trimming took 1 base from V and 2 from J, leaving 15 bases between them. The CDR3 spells CASSLGPLVTPYNEQFF. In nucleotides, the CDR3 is TGTGCCAGCAGCTTAGGCCCGCTAGTCACCCCCTACAATGAGCAGTTCTTC.

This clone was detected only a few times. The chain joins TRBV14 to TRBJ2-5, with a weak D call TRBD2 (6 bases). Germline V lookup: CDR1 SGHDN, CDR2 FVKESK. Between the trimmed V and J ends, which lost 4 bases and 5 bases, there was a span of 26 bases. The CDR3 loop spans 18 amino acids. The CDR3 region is CASSPYGGSEGGRETQYF. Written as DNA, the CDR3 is TGTGCCAGCAGCCCTTACGGTGGTTCGGAGGGCGGGCGGGAGACCCAGTACTTC.

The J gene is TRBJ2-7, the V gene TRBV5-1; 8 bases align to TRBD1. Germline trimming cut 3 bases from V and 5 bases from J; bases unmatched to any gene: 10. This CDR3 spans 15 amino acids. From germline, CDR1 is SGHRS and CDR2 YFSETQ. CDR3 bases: TGCGCCAGCAGCTGGAGGACAGGGCACGTCAACGAGCAGTACTTC. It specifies CASSWRTGHVNEQYF.

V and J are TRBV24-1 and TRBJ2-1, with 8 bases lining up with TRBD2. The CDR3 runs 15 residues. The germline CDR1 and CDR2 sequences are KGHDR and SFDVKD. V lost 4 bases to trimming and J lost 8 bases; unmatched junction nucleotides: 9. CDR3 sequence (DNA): TGTGCCACCAGTGAACCCGGGACTAGGGACTATGAGCAGTTCTTC. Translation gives CATSEPGTRDYEQFF.

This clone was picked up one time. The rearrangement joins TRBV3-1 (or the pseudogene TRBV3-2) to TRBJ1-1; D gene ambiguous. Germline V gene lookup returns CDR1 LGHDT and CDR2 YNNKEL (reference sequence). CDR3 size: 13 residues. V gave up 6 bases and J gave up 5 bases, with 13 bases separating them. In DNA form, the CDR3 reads TGTGCCAGCAGACACGGCCGAGGGACTGAAGCTTTCTTT. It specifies CASRHGRGTEAFF.

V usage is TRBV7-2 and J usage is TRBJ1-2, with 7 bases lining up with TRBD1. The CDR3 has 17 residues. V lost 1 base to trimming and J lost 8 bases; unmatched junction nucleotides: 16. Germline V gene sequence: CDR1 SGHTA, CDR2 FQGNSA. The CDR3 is CASSLVGGDSFKGGYTF. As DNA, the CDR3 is TGTGCCAGCAGCTTAGTGGGCGGGGACAGTTTCAAAGGCGGCTACACCTTC.

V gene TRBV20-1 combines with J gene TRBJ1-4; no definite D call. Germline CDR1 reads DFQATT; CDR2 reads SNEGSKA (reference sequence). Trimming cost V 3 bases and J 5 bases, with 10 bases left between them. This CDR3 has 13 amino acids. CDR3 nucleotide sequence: TGCAGTGCTAGTAACAGTATGAATGAAAAACTGTTTTTT. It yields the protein CSASNSMNEKLFF.

The CDR3 spells CATATGLDEQYF. CDR3 sequence (DNA): TGTGCCACCGCGACAGGTTTAGACGAGCAGTACTTC. The gene calls are TRBV19 and TRBJ2-7, with D perhaps matching TRBD1 (6 bases). CDR1 and CDR2 from the germline V gene are LNHDA and SQIVND (reference sequence). Trimming cost V 10 bases and J 5 bases, with 15 bases left between them. The CDR3 runs to 12 residues.

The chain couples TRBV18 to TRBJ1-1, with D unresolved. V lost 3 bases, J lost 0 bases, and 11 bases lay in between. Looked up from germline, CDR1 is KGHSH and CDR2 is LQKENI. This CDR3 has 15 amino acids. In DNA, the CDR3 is TGTGCCAGCTCACCCGTCAGGCAGCTGAACACTGAAGCTTTCTTT. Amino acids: CASSPVRQLNTEAFF. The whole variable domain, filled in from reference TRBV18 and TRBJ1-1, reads NAGVMQNPRHLVRRRGQEARLRCSPMKGHSHVYWYRQLPEEGLKFMVYLQKENIIDESGMPKERFSAEFPKEGPSILRIQQVVRGDSAAYFCASSPVRQLNTEAFFGQGTRLTVV.